Sequencing of this T cell receptor beta chain was carried out in a study of early T cells in non-severe SARS-CoV-2 infection listed by TCRdb under 2021. Regarding the complete study: Bulk RNA from unsorted whole blood was used for TCR sequencing, so alpha and beta chains could not be paired.

This clonotype was recorded at least ten times. The antigen it binds to is not known. Base qualities were left out, and no much larger clone turns up one base away. From the cysteine through the phenylalanine, the CDR3 covers 14 amino acids. The only DNA kept is the CDR3, 42 bases in frame from the first base. V is cut by 4 bases and J by 5 bases, and the space between the germline ends is 17 bases. CDR1 and CDR2, per the germline V gene (reference sequence), are GTSNPN and SVGIG. To prepare the library, 5' RACE was applied. The listed sequencing device is NextSeq 500. Unique molecular identifiers were attached to individual cDNA molecules in the TCR library protocol so that sequencing error and PCR bias could be corrected. Both TCR alpha and beta chains were sequenced, and tight co-correlation was observed between alpha and beta sequence abundances in each sample. Per the original workflow: V gene, J gene and CDR3 annotation of TCR sequences was performed with Decombinator V4. TCRs were defined as expanded if a significant change between any two time points was detected under a Poisson model with p below 0.0001. TCR abundances were normalised to the total number of TCRs sequenced per sample and expressed as counts per million. TRAV1-2 paired with TRAJ12, TRAJ20 or TRAJ33 defined MAIT TCRs, while TRAV10 paired with TRAJ18 defined iNKT TCRs. VDJdb, accessed 1 November 2021, was searched for CMV, EBV and SARS-CoV-2 annotated TCRs, excluding TCRs annotated for multiple antigens. The public reads were reanalyzed by TCRdb: fastp trimming at Q25, MiXCR alignment, in-frame beta chains only. Each entry is one CDR3 protein sequence, shown with its most common DNA and genes. The V and J calls, along with clone size, are taken from TCRdb and not from the paper's own processing. The table for this sample lists 75,000 to 80,000 distinct CDR3 sequences; around 10% of them were counted only once. The leading ten clones occupy approximately 12% of the sample.

Broad study findings and their caveats: VDJdb matching was skewed toward anti-spike CD8 responses, so virus-specific expansions were likely underestimated and private and CD4 specificities were missed.

Set within a cohort of healthcare workers in London, UK, this nested case-control study involved weekly PCR testing of nasopharyngeal swabs along with blood sampling. Healthcare workers were enrolled in the week of the UK lockdown, from 23 to 31 March 2020, and were followed every week for up to roughly 16 weeks. The V gene is TRBV30 and the J gene is TRBJ1-1; the D gene lacks a confident call. Sequenced here: whole blood, sampled at baseline. This receptor was obtained from an adult who was a healthcare worker with PCR-confirmed SARS-CoV-2 infection or an uninfected control (not recorded which). This receptor carries the CDR3 CAWTVGDAFTEAFF. The bases read TGTGCCTGGACGGTCGGCGACGCGTTTACTGAAGCTTTCTTT.